A selection of T cell receptor beta chains follows, all from one sample in a study of response to subunit inactivated influenza vaccine. TCRdb re-called the RT-PCR reads through MiXCR, storing one row per CDR3 protein. The table lists roughly 700,000 distinct CDR3 sequences, roughly 14% of them singletons. The material sequenced was PBMCs from blood, taken 11 to 12 days after vaccination. These receptors were taken from a man aged 50-59 years who received an inactivated influenza vaccine. Both conserved end residues are part of each CDR3. A D gene is named only where the DNA matches it firmly. The size entry is marked missing in some rows and otherwise reads once, few, many or a size class.

clone size: few
V gene: TRBV4-1
D gene: -
J gene: TRBJ1-5
CDR3 DNA: TGCGCCAGCAGCCATATGGGGGTAGAGGGAAATCAGCCCCAGCATTTT
CDR3 protein: CASSHMGVEGNQPQHF

clone size: few
V gene: TRBV15
D gene: -
J gene: TRBJ1-1
CDR3 DNA: TGTGCCACCAGCTTTCTCACCGGGACTGAAGCTTTCTTT
CDR3 protein: CATSFLTGTEAFF

clone size: few
V gene: TRBV20-1
D gene: -
J gene: TRBJ1-3
CDR3 DNA: TGCAGTGCTAGTACGGCAGGGGCTGGAAACACCATATATTTT
CDR3 protein: CSASTAGAGNTIYF

clone size: few
V gene: TRBV5-1
D gene: -
J gene: TRBJ2-5
CDR3 DNA: TGCGCCAGCAGCCGCCCACAAGGAGTCCAAGAGACCCAGTACTTC
CDR3 protein: CASSRPQGVQETQYF

clone size: -
V gene: TRBV12-3/TRBV12-4
D gene: -
J gene: TRBJ2-3
CDR3 DNA: TGTGCCAGCACCTATAGCGGAACAGATACGCAGTATTTT
CDR3 protein: CASTYSGTDTQYF

clone size: -
V gene: TRBV29-1
D gene: -
J gene: TRBJ2-1
CDR3 DNA: TGCAGCGTTGAATTTTGGGGCGAGCAGTTCTTC
CDR3 protein: CSVEFWGEQFF

clone size: many
V gene: TRBV29-1
D gene: -
J gene: TRBJ2-2
CDR3 DNA: TGCAGCGTTCTTACAGTAGCGAACACCGGGGAGCTGTTTTTT
CDR3 protein: CSVLTVANTGELFF

clone size: -
V gene: TRBV12-3/TRBV12-4
D gene: -
J gene: TRBJ1-6
CDR3 DNA: TGTGCCAGCAGTTTAGCGGGCAGGGGAGATTCACCCCTCCACTTT
CDR3 protein: CASSLAGRGDSPLHF

clone size: -
V gene: TRBV6-2/TRBV6-3
D gene: -
J gene: TRBJ2-1
CDR3 DNA: TGTGCCAGCAGCCAATCCAGGGGAAGCGCTAACAATGAGCAGTTCTTC
CDR3 protein: CASSQSRGSANNEQFF

clone size: -
V gene: TRBV10-3
D gene: -
J gene: TRBJ2-7
CDR3 DNA: TGTGCCATCTCGCCCCGATCCGACGAGCAGTACTTC
CDR3 protein: CAISPRSDEQYF

clone size: few
V gene: TRBV7-9
D gene: -
J gene: TRBJ2-1
CDR3 DNA: TGTGCCAGCAGCTCCCTAGCGTGGGGCTCCTACAATGAGCAGTTCTTC
CDR3 protein: CASSSLAWGSYNEQFF

clone size: -
V gene: TRBV7-9
D gene: -
J gene: TRBJ1-2
CDR3 DNA: TGTGCCAGCAGCTTAGCGCTTTCAAACTATGGCTACACCTTC
CDR3 protein: CASSLALSNYGYTF

clone size: -
V gene: TRBV20-1
D gene: -
J gene: TRBJ2-7
CDR3 DNA: TGCAGTGCTATCGATTGGGGGAGCTCCTACGAGCAGTACTTC
CDR3 protein: CSAIDWGSSYEQYF

clone size: few
V gene: TRBV5-1
D gene: TRBD1
J gene: TRBJ2-7
CDR3 DNA: TGCGCCAGCAGCTGGGCGGGGGACAGGGGAACCTACGAGCAGTACTTC
CDR3 protein: CASSWAGDRGTYEQYF

clone size: -
V gene: TRBV5-1
D gene: -
J gene: TRBJ2-6
CDR3 DNA: TGCGCCAGCAGCTCTAGGACAGCCGAAGTCTCTGGGGCCAACGTCCTGACTTTC
CDR3 protein: CASSSRTAEVSGANVLTF

clone size: -
V gene: TRBV7-9
D gene: -
J gene: TRBJ2-3
CDR3 DNA: TGTGCCAGGGCCGGGGACACAGATACGCAGTATTTT
CDR3 protein: CARAGDTDTQYF

clone size: few
V gene: TRBV4-1
D gene: -
J gene: TRBJ2-7
CDR3 DNA: TGCGCCAGCAGCCAAGACGCAACGGCAGGGTATTTCTACGAGCAGTACTTC
CDR3 protein: CASSQDATAGYFYEQYF

clone size: -
V gene: TRBV20-1
D gene: TRBD2
J gene: TRBJ2-1
CDR3 DNA: TGCAGTGCTAGAGATCTGCTAGCGGGGGGGTACAATGAGCAGTTCTTC
CDR3 protein: CSARDLLAGGYNEQFF

clone size: few
V gene: TRBV6-2/TRBV6-3
D gene: -
J gene: TRBJ2-5
CDR3 DNA: TGTGCCAGCAGTTACTCGATTAGCCGGCAGACGTACTTC
CDR3 protein: CASSYSISRQTYF

clone size: few
V gene: TRBV24-1
D gene: -
J gene: TRBJ1-5
CDR3 DNA: TGTGCCACCAGTGATAGGGCGGGCCCGGGACGGCAGCCCCAGCATTTT
CDR3 protein: CATSDRAGPGRQPQHF

clone size: many
V gene: TRBV24-1
D gene: TRBD2
J gene: TRBJ2-5
CDR3 DNA: TGTGCCACCAGTGACGGGCTACTAGCGGGCGCTCAAGAGACCCAGTACTTC
CDR3 protein: CATSDGLLAGAQETQYF

clone size: -
V gene: TRBV12-3/TRBV12-4
D gene: -
J gene: TRBJ2-3
CDR3 DNA: TGTGCCAGCAGTACAAGGCCCTGGGGGGGCCCAACAGATACGCAGTATTTT
CDR3 protein: CASSTRPWGGPTDTQYF

clone size: -
V gene: TRBV7-3
D gene: -
J gene: TRBJ2-1
CDR3 DNA: TGTGCCAGCAGCTTAAGCCGGGGATCCTACAATGAGCAGTTCTTC
CDR3 protein: CASSLSRGSYNEQFF

clone size: -
V gene: TRBV10-3
D gene: TRBD1
J gene: TRBJ2-7
CDR3 DNA: TGTGCCATCAGGACCGGGACAGGGAGCTCCTACGAGCAGTACTTC
CDR3 protein: CAIRTGTGSSYEQYF

clone size: many
V gene: TRBV7-2
D gene: TRBD1
J gene: TRBJ2-5
CDR3 DNA: TGTGCCAGCAGCCCGGACAGGGTCTCTGAGACCCAGTACTTC
CDR3 protein: CASSPDRVSETQYF

clone size: -
V gene: TRBV6-2/TRBV6-3
D gene: TRBD2
J gene: TRBJ2-7
CDR3 DNA: TGTGCCAGCAGTTACTCGATGGGGCTAGCGGGAGCTAACGAGCAGTACTTC
CDR3 protein: CASSYSMGLAGANEQYF

clone size: -
V gene: TRBV5-1
D gene: -
J gene: TRBJ1-1
CDR3 DNA: TGCGCCAGCAGCTTGGATTATGCGGAGGTGGCTTTCTTT
CDR3 protein: CASSLDYAEVAFF

clone size: -
V gene: TRBV7-3
D gene: -
J gene: TRBJ2-3
CDR3 DNA: TGTGCCAGCAGCCCCGGACGGAAAGATACGCAGTATTTT
CDR3 protein: CASSPGRKDTQYF

clone size: many
V gene: TRBV12-3/TRBV12-4
D gene: -
J gene: TRBJ2-3
CDR3 DNA: TGTGCCAGCAGTTTCTTCCCGCTAGACACAGATACGCAGTATTTT
CDR3 protein: CASSFFPLDTDTQYF

clone size: -
V gene: TRBV10-1
D gene: -
J gene: TRBJ2-3
CDR3 DNA: TGCGCCAGCAGTGGGGGTTCGCTCGCTTCGGGGAATACGCAGTATTTT
CDR3 protein: CASSGGSLASGNTQYF

clone size: -
V gene: TRBV2
D gene: -
J gene: TRBJ2-7
CDR3 DNA: TGTGCCAGCAGTGCAGGGGCCCTACATGGGGAGCAGTACTTC
CDR3 protein: CASSAGALHGEQYF

clone size: few
V gene: TRBV28
D gene: -
J gene: TRBJ2-3
CDR3 DNA: TGTGCCAGCAGTTCGATCAATGTCGGTCAGGGCGGTCCAGATACGCAGTATTTT
CDR3 protein: CASSSINVGQGGPDTQYF

clone size: once
V gene: TRBV6-1
D gene: -
J gene: TRBJ2-3
CDR3 DNA: TGTGCCAGCAGTGAAGGGTACAGGCCTAGAACTAGCACAGATACGCAGTATTTT
CDR3 protein: CASSEGYRPRTSTDTQYF

clone size: -
V gene: TRBV29-1
D gene: -
J gene: TRBJ2-1
CDR3 DNA: TGCAGCGTAGCCGAGGGGGTAATCTACAATGAGCAGTTCTTC
CDR3 protein: CSVAEGVIYNEQFF

clone size: many
V gene: TRBV20-1
D gene: -
J gene: TRBJ2-7
CDR3 DNA: TGCAGTGCTAGAAGTCCCGGTGGGTACGAGCAGTACTTC
CDR3 protein: CSARSPGGYEQYF

clone size: -
V gene: TRBV5-1
D gene: -
J gene: TRBJ1-2
CDR3 DNA: TGCGCCAGCAGCTTGGTAGGGAGAAGTGGCTACACCTTC
CDR3 protein: CASSLVGRSGYTF

clone size: -
V gene: TRBV15
D gene: -
J gene: TRBJ1-2
CDR3 DNA: TGTGCCACCAGCAGAGATCAGGCAGGGATCTATGGCTACACCTTC
CDR3 protein: CATSRDQAGIYGYTF

clone size: few
V gene: TRBV29-1
D gene: -
J gene: TRBJ1-1
CDR3 DNA: TGCAGCGTTCTCTCGCACGGTCGGAGAACTGAAGCTTTCTTT
CDR3 protein: CSVLSHGRRTEAFF

clone size: -
V gene: TRBV4-1
D gene: TRBD1
J gene: TRBJ2-7
CDR3 DNA: TGCGCCAGCAGCCTCGTCCATAGCCCGGGACAGCCCTACGAGCAGTACTTC
CDR3 protein: CASSLVHSPGQPYEQYF

clone size: few
V gene: TRBV7-2
D gene: -
J gene: TRBJ2-2
CDR3 DNA: TGTGCCAGCAGCTTAGCACAGGGTGGGGTCGCCGGGGAGCTGTTTTTT
CDR3 protein: CASSLAQGGVAGELFF

clone size: few
V gene: TRBV3-1
D gene: TRBD1
J gene: TRBJ2-5
CDR3 DNA: TGTGCCAGCAGCCTCCAGACAGGGGGCCGAGAGACCCAGTACTTC
CDR3 protein: CASSLQTGGRETQYF

clone size: -
V gene: TRBV3-1
D gene: TRBD2
J gene: TRBJ2-1
CDR3 DNA: TGTGCCAGCAGCCACCCACTAGCGGGGGGGTTTGATGAGCAGTTCTTC
CDR3 protein: CASSHPLAGGFDEQFF

clone size: many
V gene: TRBV12-3/TRBV12-4
D gene: TRBD1
J gene: TRBJ2-5
CDR3 DNA: TGTGCCAGCAGTTCGACAGGGGGCCAAGAGACCCAGTACTTC
CDR3 protein: CASSSTGGQETQYF

clone size: -
V gene: TRBV10-3
D gene: -
J gene: TRBJ2-7
CDR3 DNA: TGTGCCGTCAGTGGAAGGCTAGCTAACGAGCAGTACTTC
CDR3 protein: CAVSGRLANEQYF

clone size: few
V gene: TRBV4-3
D gene: -
J gene: TRBJ2-5
CDR3 DNA: TGCGCCAGCAGCCAAGGGGTCGCAGGTTCTTGGACCCAGTACTTC
CDR3 protein: CASSQGVAGSWTQYF